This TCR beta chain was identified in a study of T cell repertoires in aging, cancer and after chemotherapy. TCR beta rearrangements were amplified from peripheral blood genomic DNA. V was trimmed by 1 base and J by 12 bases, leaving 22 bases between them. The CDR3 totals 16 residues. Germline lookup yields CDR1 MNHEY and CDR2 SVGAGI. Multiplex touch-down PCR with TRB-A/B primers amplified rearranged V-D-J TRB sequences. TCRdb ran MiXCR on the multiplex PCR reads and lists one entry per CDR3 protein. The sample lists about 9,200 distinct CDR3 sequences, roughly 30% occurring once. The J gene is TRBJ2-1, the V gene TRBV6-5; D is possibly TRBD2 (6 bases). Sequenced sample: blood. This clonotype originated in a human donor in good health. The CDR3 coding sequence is TGTGCCAGCAGTTACTTGATTTCGCGACTAGAATTGGCGCAGTTCTTC. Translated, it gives CASSYLISRLELAQFF.